The 3 T cell receptor beta chains below all came from one sample that was sequenced in a study of graft-versus-host responses after intestinal transplantation. Method: immunoSEQ multiplex PCR; TCRdb's copy keeps in-frame clones and lacks some. The sample consists of tens of thousands of clones, 90% of them appearing once. Which antigens these TCRs recognize remains unknown. The sequences come from unstimulated CD4+ T cells sorted from spleen or lymph node cells, collected before intestinal transplant. The receptors originated from a human donor who received an intestinal transplant.

The chain is built from TRBV7-9 and TRBJ2-3; 10 bases are shared with TRBD2. This CDR3 contains 15 residues. V lost 5 bases and J lost 6; bases outside the gene matches: 8. Looked up from germline, CDR1 is SEHNR and CDR2 is FQNEAQ (reference sequence). The CDR3 coding sequence is TGTGCCAGCAGCCCAGGGACTAGCGTCTGGGATACGCAGTATTTT. Protein: CASSPGTSVWDTQYF.

DNA for the CDR3: TGTGCCAGCAGCTTAGTGGGACAGGGGGCCGGTGGCTACACCTTC. Translating it yields CASSLVGQGAGGYTF. The chain joins TRBV13 to TRBJ1-2; TRBD1 matches 12 bases. The germline gives CDR1 PRHDT, CDR2 FYEKMQ (reference sequence). V was clipped by 1 base and J by 7 bases; unmatched bases: 4. The CDR3 sequence is 15 residues long.

This chain joins TRBV5-5 and TRBJ2-3; 7 bases agree with TRBD1. The CDR3 runs 16 residues. CDR1 and CDR2 (germline): SGHKS, YYEKEE (reference sequence). Trimming cost V 2 bases and J 3 bases; bases outside gene matches: 9. CDR3 region: CASSFEGAQGTDTQYF. CDR3 bases: TGTGCCAGCAGCTTTGAGGGGGCCCAGGGAACAGATACGCAGTATTTT.